This T cell receptor beta chain was sequenced in a study of T cell repertoires in cytomegalovirus infection. On the study more broadly: Indications came from public TCR beta signatures; they pointed to CMV infection and to a matching HLA type. Points from the study as a whole: CMV carriers having the relevant HLA were flagged by cumulative public TCR beta family frequency. The response measured ex vivo was dominated by TCR beta clonotypes (HLA-C-restricted and CMV-specific).

Trimming stripped 4 bases from V and 2 bases from J, with 12 bases between. Germline V gene lookup returns CDR1 ENHRY and CDR2 SYGVKD. This CDR3 spans 14 amino acids. Each CDR3 protein gets one entry after TCRdb re-called the reads with MiXCR. Of approximately 120,000 distinct CDR3 sequences in the sample, 25% to 30% were seen once. This clonotype has a handful of counts. Its specificity is unknown. The clonotype was recovered from a human donor in good health (CMV status not recorded). Some clones in this sample may be carry-over from other donors' samples. The sequences come from CD8+ T cells from cultured PBMCs, collected from culture after CMV antigen stimulation. The rearrangement joins TRBV10-3 to TRBJ2-7; D is unclear. The CDR3 is CAISVAARTYEQYF. DNA of the CDR3: TGTGCCATCAGTGTTGCGGCAAGAACCTACGAGCAGTACTTC.